A single sample is the source of the 32 T cell receptor beta chains below, sequenced in a study of blood T cells in healthy people across ages. Using a J-beta primer mix together with a sample-barcoded 5' primer, a second PCR was run for roughly 6 to 12 cycles. A single record per CDR3 protein comes from TCRdb applying MiXCR to the 5' RACE reads. This sample carries approximately 1,000,000 distinct CDR3 sequences, roughly 45% of them seen once, and the ten largest clones take approximately 17%. Sequencing was done on a sample of blood. All receptors come from a woman in her sixties in good health.

This clonotype has just a few counts. This rearrangement joins TRBV5-1 to TRBJ2-7, with D unresolved. The DNA end is more similar to TRBJ2-5, so the J call may be wrong. The CDR3 is 14 residues long. CDR1 SGHRS and CDR2 YFSETQ come from the germline V gene. The CDR3 DNA reads as TGCGCCAGCAGCTTGCAGTTAACCGGCGGGACCCAGTACTTC. This gives the protein CASSLQLTGGTQYF.

The chain is built from TRBV28 and TRBJ2-1, with D possibly matching TRBD1 (6 bases). This CDR3 has 15 amino acids. Trimming took 6 bases from V and 5 from J, leaving 17 bases between them. Germline V gene lookup returns CDR1 MDHEN and CDR2 SYDVKM. In DNA, the CDR3 is TGTGCCAGCAGGGCTGAGGGGGAATCTAACAATGAGCAGTTCTTC. Translation gives CASRAEGESNNEQFF.

This clonotype was detected ten times or more. The J gene is TRBJ2-3, the V gene TRBV20-1; D might be TRBD2 (6 bases). V was trimmed by 5 bases and J by 0 bases, leaving 12 bases between them. The CDR3 consists of 14 residues. From germline, CDR1 is DFQATT and CDR2 SNEGSKA (reference sequence). The CDR3 spells CSAWREDSTDTQYF. As DNA, the CDR3 is TGCAGTGCTTGGCGGGAAGATAGCACAGATACGCAGTATTTT.

The genes are TRBV4-1 and TRBJ2-7, with TRBD2 matching 10 bases. The CDR3 runs to 15 residues. Trimming cost V 1 base and J 3 bases; bases outside gene matches: 3. The germline gives CDR1 MGHRA, CDR2 YSYEKL. The CDR3 loop reads CASSQATSGYYEQYF. The CDR3 region has the DNA TGCGCCAGCAGCCAAGCGACTAGCGGGTACTACGAGCAGTACTTC.

The chain combines TRBV16 with TRBJ1-4; D not resolved. Germline lookup yields CDR1 KGHSY and CDR2 FQNENV. CDR3 length equals 14 residues. Trimming pared 3 bases from V and 3 bases from J, leaving 8 bases between. CDR3 residues: CASSHGSSNEKLFF. The DNA of the CDR3 is TGTGCCAGCAGCCATGGTAGCTCTAATGAAAAACTGTTTTTT. The full variable domain, its missing parts supplied by reference TRBV16 and TRBJ1-4, is GEEVAQTPKHLVRGEGQKAKLYCAPIKGHSYVFWYQQVLKNEFKFLISFQNENVFDETGMPKERFSAKCLPNSPCSLEIQATKLEDSAVYFCASSHGSSNEKLFFGSGTQLSVL.

This CDR3 reads CSARDWRDSNTGELFF. CDR3 sequence (DNA): TGCAGTGCTAGAGATTGGAGGGACTCGAACACCGGGGAGCTGTTTTTT. The chain employs TRBV20-1 and TRBJ2-2; TRBD2 might be the D (6 bases). V shed 0 bases and J shed 0 bases, with 11 bases lying between them. The CDR3 length is 16 residues. CDR1 is DFQATT, CDR2 SNEGSKA, per germline (reference sequence).

This clonotype has more than one count but fewer than ten. The chain recombines TRBV7-2 with TRBJ2-1, with 8 bases lining up with TRBD2. J lost 4 bases, V lost 5 bases, and 4 bases had no gene match. The CDR3 is 14 residues long. CDR1 SGHTA and CDR2 FQGNSA come from the germline V gene. Written as DNA, the CDR3 is TGTGCCAGCAGCGTACCGGGAGGGTACAATGAGCAGTTCTTC. The encoded protein is CASSVPGGYNEQFF.

This clonotype was observed a handful of times. The V and J genes are TRBV5-1 and TRBJ2-7; 8 bases align to TRBD2. The CDR3 extends over 17 amino acids. Trimming at V came to 1 base and at J to 0 bases, leaving 9 bases not matched to a gene. Germline V CDR1 and CDR2: SGHRS, YFSETQ. CDR3 in DNA: TGCGCCAGCAGCTTGCTAAAACTAGCGGACGACTCCTACGAGCAGTACTTC. It codes for CASSLLKLADDSYEQYF.

The V gene is TRBV29-1, the J gene TRBJ2-7; tentatively, D is TRBD1 or TRBD2 (5 bases each). This CDR3 region has 15 residues. Germline V gene data show CDR1 as SQVTM and CDR2 as ANQGSEA. The V end lost 1 base, the J end lost 2 bases, and 15 bases lay between the germline ends. CDR3 residues: CSVEGGKIGPYEQYF. CDR3 DNA: TGCAGCGTTGAAGGGGGGAAAATCGGCCCCTACGAGCAGTACTTC.

This clonotype was seen a handful of times. V and J are TRBV15 and TRBJ1-2; D is unresolved. Germline V gene lookup returns CDR1 LNHNV and CDR2 YYDKDF (reference sequence). This CDR3 has 15 amino acids. The V and J ends lost 3 bases and 6 bases respectively, with 17 bases between them. The CDR3 sequence: CATSRGNPGTNGYTF. The CDR3 nucleotides read TGTGCCACCAGCAGGGGCAATCCGGGTACGAATGGCTACACCTTC.

This chain connects TRBV18 to TRBJ2-4; D is possibly TRBD1 or TRBD2 (5 bases each). Germline CDR1 KGHSH, CDR2 LQKENI. The V end lost 6 bases, the J end lost 0 bases, and 9 bases lay between the germline ends. The CDR3 length is 14 residues. In DNA form, the CDR3 reads TGTGCCAGCTCCCCCGGGACAGCCAAAAACATTCAGTACTTC. Protein sequence: CASSPGTAKNIQYF. Full variable domain (outside the CDR3, taken from reference TRBV18 and TRBJ2-4): NAGVMQNPRHLVRRRGQEARLRCSPMKGHSHVYWYRQLPEEGLKFMVYLQKENIIDESGMPKERFSAEFPKEGPSILRIQQVVRGDSAAYFCASSPGTAKNIQYFGAGTRLSVL.

The rearrangement uses TRBV12-3 or TRBV12-4 and TRBJ2-1; no reliable D call. Deletions cut 3 bases from V and 6 bases from J, with 9 bases between. The CDR3 has 13 residues. The CDR3: CASSLLDPNEQFF. As DNA, the CDR3 is TGTGCCAGCAGTTTGCTCGACCCCAATGAGCAGTTCTTC.

The chain couples TRBV7-9 to TRBJ2-1; D gene ambiguous. The CDR3 runs 14 residues. V lost 5 bases to trimming and J lost 0 bases, with 8 bases between them. CDR1 and CDR2 from the germline V gene are SEHNR and FQNEAQ (reference sequence). CDR3 sequence reads: CASSPLPSYNEQFF. In DNA, the CDR3 is TGTGCCAGCAGCCCACTGCCCTCCTACAATGAGCAGTTCTTC.

This clonotype has only a few counts. The chain has TRBV9 and TRBJ2-1; D is perhaps TRBD1 (5 bases). The CDR3 is 16 residues long. V was clipped by 2 bases and J by 9 bases, with 21 bases between them. Germline assignment: CDR1 SGDLS and CDR2 YYNGEE. The CDR3: CASSVGTGPKRGEQFF. In DNA, the CDR3 is TGTGCCAGCAGCGTCGGCACCGGGCCTAAAAGGGGTGAGCAGTTCTTC.

This clonotype turned up a few times. The rearrangement joins TRBV24-1 to TRBJ2-5; D might be TRBD2 (6 bases). V was pared by 0 bases and J by 5 bases, with 12 bases between. Germline loops: CDR1 KGHDR, CDR2 SFDVKD. The CDR3 consists of 15 residues. CDR3 in DNA: TGTGCCACCAGTGATTTGGAGGGTAGCGGTGAGACCCAGTACTTC. Translation gives CATSDLEGSGETQYF.

The chain carries TRBV9 and TRBJ2-1, with 7 bases aligning to TRBD1. Per the germline V gene, CDR1 is SGDLS and CDR2 is YYNGEE. The CDR3 runs 15 residues. J gave up 8 bases and V 3 bases, and 11 bases lay outside the gene matches. The chain's CDR3 is CASSAQGTTTDEQFF. The CDR3 DNA follows: TGTGCCAGCAGCGCACAGGGGACAACGACCGATGAGCAGTTCTTC. The whole variable domain, remainder taken from reference TRBV9 and TRBJ2-1, is DSGVTQTPKHLITATGQRVTLRCSPRSGDLSVYWYQQSLDQGLQFLIQYYNGEERAKGNILERFSAQQFPDLHSELNLSSLELGDSALYFCASSAQGTTTDEQFFGPGTRLTVL.

This sequence joins TRBV9 and TRBJ1-6, with D tentatively TRBD1 (5 bases). Germline V gene data show CDR1 as SGDLS and CDR2 as YYNGEE. CDR3 length: 15 residues. Trimming took off 0 bases at V and 9 bases at J, with 13 bases between the two ends. The CDR3 sequence is CASSVGNLGRSPLHF. The CDR3 DNA reads as TGTGCCAGCAGCGTAGGGAATTTGGGGCGTTCACCCCTCCACTTT.

This clonotype was found once. The chain joins TRBV11-3 to TRBJ2-1, with no clear D. Germline V CDR1 and CDR2: SGHNT, YENEEA. V shed 1 base and J shed 3 bases, with 10 bases lying between them. The CDR3 extends over 15 amino acids. The DNA of the CDR3 is TGTGCCAGCAGCTTAGGTTTTACCAGCTACAATGAGCAGTTCTTC. This encodes CASSLGFTSYNEQFF.

CDR3 region: CAIRDIANYGYTF. As DNA, the CDR3 is TGTGCCATCAGGGACATAGCTAACTATGGCTACACCTTC. V usage is TRBV10-3 and J usage is TRBJ1-2; maybe TRBD1 (5 bases). V was shortened by 6 bases and J by 0 bases, with 8 bases between the two germline ends. This CDR3 has 13 amino acids. Per germline, CDR1 ENHRY and CDR2 SYGVKD.

This clonotype was observed a single time. The J gene is TRBJ1-5, the V gene TRBV13; 11 bases align to TRBD1. V lost 4 bases to trimming and J lost 5 bases; unmatched junction nucleotides: 4. Looked up from germline, CDR1 is PRHDT and CDR2 is FYEKMQ (reference sequence). The CDR3 length is 15 residues. CDR3 bases: TGTGCCAGCAGCTCGGACAGGGGGCTCGATCAGCCCCAGCATTTT. Its translation is CASSSDRGLDQPQHF.

The chain couples TRBV6-2 or TRBV6-3 to TRBJ2-7; a weak D match, TRBD1 (5 bases). V was trimmed by 0 bases and J by 2 bases, leaving 8 bases between them. This CDR3 contains 14 residues. Germline CDR1 and CDR2: MNHEY and SVGEGT. The DNA for the CDR3 is TGTGCCAGCAGTTACTCCTACAGGACCTACGAGCAGTACTTC. Amino acid sequence: CASSYSYRTYEQYF.

The chain couples TRBV4-1 to TRBJ2-5; TRBD1 matches at 11 bases. The J segment lost 5 bases and the V segment lost 3 bases, leaving 11 bases of the junction unmatched. This CDR3 comprises 17 residues. Germline V gene sequence: CDR1 MGHRA, CDR2 YSYEKL. The CDR3 DNA sequence: TGCGCCAGCAGCCATTTGGGAGCTGGGACAGGGGGGGAGACCCAGTACTTC. This encodes CASSHLGAGTGGETQYF.

This clonotype was detected a few times. The chain has TRBV6-6 and TRBJ1-4; tentatively, D is TRBD1 (5 bases). Per germline, CDR1 MNHNY and CDR2 SVGAGI (reference sequence). The CDR3 length is 16 residues. V shed 4 bases and J shed 2 bases, with 14 bases lying between them. The CDR3 is CASSSRGRGTNEKLFF. CDR3 nucleotide sequence: TGTGCCAGCAGTTCCCGGGGACGCGGGACTAATGAAAAACTGTTTTTT.

Note on this clonotype: Mismatch with germline at one junction end may stem from a read error. The chain recombines TRBV20-1 with TRBJ2-5; unclear D gene. The CDR3 has 13 amino acids. The V gene's germline CDR1 is DFQATT and CDR2 SNEGSKA (reference sequence). The CDR3 here is CSASPWSEEAQYF. The CDR3 nucleotides are TGCAGTGCTAGCCCCTGGTCCGAAGAGGCCCAGTACTTC.

This rearrangement joins TRBV20-1 to TRBJ2-7; no clear D gene. This CDR3 spans 10 amino acids. Germline V gene sequence: CDR1 DFQATT, CDR2 SNEGSKA (reference sequence). The CDR3 DNA is TGCAGGGCCAATGTCTACGAGCAGTACTTC. This sequence encodes CRANVYEQYF.

In its sample, this clonotype was seen a few times. The chain uses TRBV28 and TRBJ2-1, with a tentative D call TRBD1 (6 bases). This CDR3 contains 16 residues. CDR1 MDHEN and CDR2 SYDVKM come from the germline V gene. Trimming left V 1 base short and J 4 bases short, with 14 bases between. CDR3 sequence: CASSLLGQPLYNEQFF. DNA of the CDR3: TGTGCCAGCAGTTTATTAGGACAGCCTTTATACAATGAGCAGTTCTTC.

This clonotype was seen only a few times. The CDR3 reads CSARASYPSNYGYTF. The CDR3 coding sequence is TGCAGTGCTAGAGCCTCATACCCTTCTAACTATGGCTACACCTTC. The chain uses TRBV20-1 and TRBJ1-2, with D hard to call. This CDR3 has 15 residues. V shed 1 base and J shed 0 bases, with 12 bases lying between them. CDR1 and CDR2 (germline): DFQATT, SNEGSKA (reference sequence).

The chain couples TRBV11-1 to TRBJ2-7, with 10 bases matching TRBD2. The CDR3 is 16 residues long. Germline CDR1 reads SGHAT; CDR2 reads FQDESV (reference sequence). After removal of 2 bases from V and 1 base from J, the junction contained 5 bases not matched to a gene. The CDR3 loop reads CASSLSGLASSYEQYF. The CDR3 nucleotides are TGTGCCAGCAGCTTATCGGGACTAGCGTCGTCCTACGAGCAGTACTTC.

V gene TRBV20-1 combines with J gene TRBJ1-5; TRBD1 matches 8 bases. Trimming removed 3 bases from V and 7 bases from J; junction bases left unmatched: 8. The germline gives CDR1 DFQATT, CDR2 SNEGSKA (reference sequence). The CDR3 runs 14 residues. Here the CDR3 DNA reads TGCAGTGCTAGCCTGGGACAGGTAGAACAGCCCCAGCATTTT. The encoded protein is CSASLGQVEQPQHF.

This clonotype has more than one count but fewer than ten. The chain recombines TRBV4-2 with TRBJ2-1; D is tentatively TRBD1 or TRBD2 (5 bases each). Germline V gene sequence: CDR1 LGHNA, CDR2 YNFKEQ. V was clipped by 1 base and J by 5 bases, with 12 bases between them. The CDR3 runs to 15 residues. The CDR3 spells CASSQAGTSNNEQFF. The CDR3 DNA reads TGTGCCAGCAGCCAAGCAGGGACGAGCAACAATGAGCAGTTCTTC.

This clonotype has a handful of counts. The CDR3 nucleotides are TGTGCCAGCTTCGGAGGGAGGTACGAGCAGTACTTC. As protein: CASFGGRYEQYF. The gene calls are TRBV28 and TRBJ2-7; perhaps TRBD2 as D (6 bases). The germline V gene has CDR1 MDHEN and CDR2 SYDVKM. This CDR3 is 12 amino acids long. The V and J ends lost 8 bases and 4 bases respectively, with 12 bases between them.

The chain carries TRBV29-1 and TRBJ2-3; 9 positions match TRBD2. The CDR3 length is 16 residues. The germline V gene encodes CDR1 SQVTM and CDR2 ANQGSEA. J was trimmed by 2 bases and V by 7 bases; bases with no gene match: 13. The CDR3 bases are TGCAGCGCCGTCGTTTTCCTAGCGGGATTCACAGATACGCAGTATTTT. Translated: CSAVVFLAGFTDTQYF.